This T cell receptor beta chain was sequenced for a study of T-cell reconstitution after alpha-beta-depleted transplantation in children. Whole-study findings and limits: Approximately two months post-transplant, alpha-beta T cells reportedly originated from several hundred expanded graft clones.

Unique molecular identifiers were incorporated into the prepared TCRbeta library. One entry per CDR3 protein results from TCRdb running MiXCR on the PCR reads. Of approximately 1,000,000 distinct CDR3 sequences listed, 25% to 30% are singletons. Details on this clonotype: Antigen unknown.

This CDR3 region has 16 residues. Germline V gene sequence: CDR1 MGHRA, CDR2 YSYEKL. V lost 3 bases and J lost 6, with 18 bases in between. The chain recombines TRBV4-1 with TRBJ1-5, with D possibly TRBD1 on 6 matching bases. Material: PBMCs, mostly from graft donor cells, obtained 360 days after TCRalphabeta/CD19-depleted stem cell transplant. The source of this sequence is a boy in the first two years of life who had a stem cell transplant for SCID, so the T cells may come from the graft donor. The CDR3 loop reads CASSHVLRGGGQPQHF. The CDR3 bases are TGCGCCAGCAGCCATGTACTCCGGGGAGGGGGTCAGCCCCAGCATTTT.